The entry that follows covers one T cell receptor (beta chain) sequence. As yet, its antigen is unknown. The method was immunoSEQ multiplex PCR; TCRdb's version includes in-frame clones alone and lacks a portion of them. The sample contains roughly 1,100,000 clones, about 70% of which appear only once. The data originate from a study of shared clonotypes between healthy human individuals. The study's findings and limits: Rarefaction analysis demonstrated incomplete sorted-subset sequencing notwithstanding large depth.

V lost 2 bases, J lost 1 base, and 11 bases lay in between. CDR1 is KGHSH, CDR2 LQKENI, per germline. The CDR3 runs to 15 residues. Source material: memory CD4+ T cells sorted from blood. The subset is: CD45RA-negative fraction. The clonotype was recovered from a man younger than 30 in good health. The chain carries TRBV18 and TRBJ2-5, with a tentative D call TRBD2 (5 bases). CDR3 nucleotides: TGTGCCAGCTCACCAGAGCGGAGTACCCAAGAGACCCAGTACTTC. Its protein is CASSPERSTQETQYF.